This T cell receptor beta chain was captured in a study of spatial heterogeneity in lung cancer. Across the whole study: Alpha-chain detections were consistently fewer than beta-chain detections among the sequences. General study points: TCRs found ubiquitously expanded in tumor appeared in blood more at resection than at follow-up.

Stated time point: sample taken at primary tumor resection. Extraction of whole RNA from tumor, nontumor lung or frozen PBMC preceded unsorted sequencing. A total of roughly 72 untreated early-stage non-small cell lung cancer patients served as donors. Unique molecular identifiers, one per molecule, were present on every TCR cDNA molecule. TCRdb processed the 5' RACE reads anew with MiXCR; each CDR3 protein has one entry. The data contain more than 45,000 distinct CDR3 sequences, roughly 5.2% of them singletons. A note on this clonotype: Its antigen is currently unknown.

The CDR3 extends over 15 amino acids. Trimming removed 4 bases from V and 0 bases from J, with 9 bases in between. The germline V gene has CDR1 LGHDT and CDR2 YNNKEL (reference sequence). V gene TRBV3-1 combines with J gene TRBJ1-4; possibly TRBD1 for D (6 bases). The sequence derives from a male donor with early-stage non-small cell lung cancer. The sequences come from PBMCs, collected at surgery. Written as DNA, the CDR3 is TGTGCCAGCAGCCCCTGGACAGCAACTAATGAAAAACTGTTTTTT. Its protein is CASSPWTATNEKLFF. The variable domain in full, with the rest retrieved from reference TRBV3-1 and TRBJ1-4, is DTAVSQTPKYLVTQMGNDKSIKCEQNLGHDTMYWYKQDSKKFLKIMFSYNNKELIINETVPNRFSPKSPDKAHLNLHINSLELGDSAVYFCASSPWTATNEKLFFGSGTQLSVL.